This is a list of T cell receptor beta chains from one sample in a study of neoadjuvant anti-PD-1 for oral cavity cancer. The protocol was immunoSEQ multiplex PCR, while the TCRdb copy is restricted to in-frame clones and leaves out a portion. The table records 13,000 to 15,000 clones, about two thirds of them present only once. Sequencing used PBMCs, obtained after nivolumab (anti-PD-1) treatment. Every receptor here comes from a person between 35 and 79 years old with oral cavity squamous cell carcinoma. Both conserved end residues are part of each CDR3. Each record gives: V gene, CDR3 length, clone size, D gene, J gene, CDR3 protein, CDR3 DNA. The D gene is left open where the match is weak. The size of a clone is reported for some rows only, either as once, few or many, or as a class for expanded clones.

V gene: TRBV5-4
CDR3 length: 14
clone size: -
D gene: -
J gene: TRBJ1-1
CDR3 protein: CASSLGGGRTEAFF
CDR3 DNA: TGTGCCAGCAGCTTGGGGGGAGGACGCACTGAAGCTTTCTTT

V gene: TRBV7-2
CDR3 length: 13
clone size: -
D gene: TRBD2
J gene: TRBJ2-5
CDR3 protein: CASCLAAQETQYF
CDR3 DNA: TGTGCCAGCTGCCTAGCGGCTCAAGAGACCCAGTACTTC

V gene: TRBV7-9
CDR3 length: 14
clone size: -
D gene: TRBD1
J gene: TRBJ1-4
CDR3 protein: CASSLTGGNEKLFF
CDR3 DNA: TGTGCCAGCAGCTTAACAGGGGGAAATGAAAAACTGTTTTTT

V gene: TRBV28
CDR3 length: 15
clone size: -
D gene: TRBD2
J gene: TRBJ2-1
CDR3 protein: CASSLTSGAYNEQFF
CDR3 DNA: TGTGCCAGCAGTTTAACCAGCGGGGCCTACAATGAGCAGTTCTTC

V gene: TRBV6-1
CDR3 length: 17
clone size: -
D gene: TRBD1
J gene: TRBJ1-5
CDR3 protein: CASSGTHGQGGNQPQHF
CDR3 DNA: TGTGCCAGCAGTGGGACCCATGGACAGGGCGGCAATCAGCCCCAGCATTTT

V gene: TRBV30
CDR3 length: 16
clone size: -
D gene: -
J gene: TRBJ1-2
CDR3 protein: CAWSVWSGLSSPGYTF
CDR3 DNA: TGTGCCTGGAGTGTATGGTCAGGACTAAGCTCCCCTGGCTACACCTTC

V gene: TRBV10-3
CDR3 length: 13
clone size: -
D gene: -
J gene: TRBJ2-7
CDR3 protein: CAISGTGSYEQYF
CDR3 DNA: TGTGCCATCAGTGGTACAGGTTCCTACGAGCAGTACTTC

V gene: TRBV20-1
CDR3 length: 10
clone size: -
D gene: -
J gene: TRBJ2-5
CDR3 protein: CSATEETQYF
CDR3 DNA: TGCAGTGCTACGGAAGAGACCCAGTACTTC

V gene: TRBV4-1
CDR3 length: 15
clone size: -
D gene: -
J gene: TRBJ2-3
CDR3 protein: CASSQGRDSTDTQYF
CDR3 DNA: TGCGCCAGCAGCCAAGGCCGGGACAGCACAGATACGCAGTATTTT

V gene: TRBV7-3
CDR3 length: 17
clone size: medium-sized
D gene: -
J gene: TRBJ2-6
CDR3 protein: CASSLNLWDSGANVLTF
CDR3 DNA: TGTGCCAGCAGCTTAAACCTGTGGGACTCTGGGGCCAACGTCCTGACTTTC

V gene: TRBV5-1
CDR3 length: 14
clone size: -
D gene: TRBD1
J gene: TRBJ2-5
CDR3 protein: CASSLETGVETQYF
CDR3 DNA: TGCGCCAGCAGCTTGGAGACAGGGGTCGAGACCCAGTACTTC

V gene: TRBV20-1
CDR3 length: 10
clone size: -
D gene: -
J gene: TRBJ2-7
CDR3 protein: CSARENEQYF
CDR3 DNA: TGCAGTGCTAGAGAGAACGAGCAGTACTTC

V gene: TRBV9
CDR3 length: 16
clone size: -
D gene: TRBD2
J gene: TRBJ2-3
CDR3 protein: CASSEPGLAALDTQYF
CDR3 DNA: TGTGCCAGCAGCGAACCGGGACTAGCAGCTTTAGATACGCAGTATTTT

V gene: TRBV9
CDR3 length: 13
clone size: -
D gene: -
J gene: TRBJ1-1
CDR3 protein: CASSVGTNTEAFF
CDR3 DNA: TGTGCCAGCAGCGTAGGAACAAACACTGAAGCTTTCTTT

V gene: TRBV5-1
CDR3 length: 15
clone size: -
D gene: TRBD2
J gene: TRBJ2-3
CDR3 protein: CASSYRDYSTDTQYF
CDR3 DNA: TGCGCCAGCAGCTACCGGGACTACAGCACAGATACGCAGTATTTT

V gene: TRBV2
CDR3 length: 15
clone size: few
D gene: -
J gene: TRBJ2-3
CDR3 protein: CASSEGGGSTDTQYF
CDR3 DNA: TGTGCCAGCAGTGAAGGAGGAGGGTCCACAGATACGCAGTATTTT

V gene: TRBV2
CDR3 length: 16
clone size: -
D gene: -
J gene: TRBJ2-3
CDR3 protein: CASKSQGPHSTDTQYF
CDR3 DNA: TGTGCCAGCAAATCCCAAGGGCCCCACTCGACAGATACGCAGTATTTT

V gene: TRBV5-1
CDR3 length: 13
clone size: -
D gene: -
J gene: TRBJ2-7
CDR3 protein: CASSRDTIYEQYF
CDR3 DNA: TGCGCCAGCAGCCGAGACACTATCTACGAGCAGTACTTC

V gene: TRBV30
CDR3 length: 14
clone size: few
D gene: -
J gene: TRBJ2-5
CDR3 protein: CAWSVGDTQETQYF
CDR3 DNA: TGTGCCTGGAGTGTGGGGGACACGCAAGAGACCCAGTACTTC

V gene: TRBV10-1
CDR3 length: 15
clone size: -
D gene: -
J gene: TRBJ2-5
CDR3 protein: CASSENLRGQETQYF
CDR3 DNA: TGCGCCAGCAGTGAGAACCTCCGGGGCCAAGAGACCCAGTACTTC

V gene: TRBV7-2
CDR3 length: 14
clone size: few
D gene: -
J gene: TRBJ2-2
CDR3 protein: CASSRDVNTGELFF
CDR3 DNA: TGTGCCAGCAGTCGGGACGTAAACACCGGGGAGCTGTTTTTT

V gene: TRBV20-1
CDR3 length: 11
clone size: -
D gene: -
J gene: TRBJ1-2
CDR3 protein: CSARAGDGYTF
CDR3 DNA: TGCAGTGCTAGGGCGGGTGATGGCTACACCTTC

V gene: TRBV19
CDR3 length: 11
clone size: once
D gene: -
J gene: TRBJ2-1
CDR3 protein: CASRGYNEQFF
CDR3 DNA: TGTGCCAGTAGAGGGTACAATGAGCAGTTCTTC

V gene: TRBV2
CDR3 length: 12
clone size: few
D gene: -
J gene: TRBJ2-3
CDR3 protein: CASRVSTDTQYF
CDR3 DNA: TGTGCCAGCAGGGTTAGCACAGATACGCAGTATTTT

V gene: TRBV29-1
CDR3 length: 11
clone size: -
D gene: -
J gene: TRBJ2-1
CDR3 protein: CSAVEGIEQFF
CDR3 DNA: TGCAGCGCGGTCGAGGGTATTGAGCAGTTCTTC

V gene: TRBV18
CDR3 length: 13
clone size: few
D gene: -
J gene: TRBJ2-2
CDR3 protein: CASSPTTTGELFF
CDR3 DNA: TGTGCCAGCTCACCAACCACTACCGGGGAGCTGTTTTTT

V gene: TRBV6-5
CDR3 length: 16
clone size: -
D gene: TRBD1
J gene: TRBJ2-7
CDR3 protein: CASSLTGTGSIYEQYF
CDR3 DNA: TGTGCCAGCAGTTTAACCGGGACAGGCAGTATCTACGAGCAGTACTTC

V gene: TRBV2
CDR3 length: 17
clone size: few
D gene: TRBD2
J gene: TRBJ2-2
CDR3 protein: CASRLIDSGRPTGELFF
CDR3 DNA: TGTGCCAGCAGGCTAATTGATAGCGGGAGGCCCACCGGGGAGCTGTTTTTT

V gene: TRBV4-1
CDR3 length: 15
clone size: -
D gene: TRBD2
J gene: TRBJ2-1
CDR3 protein: CASSASGEVYNEQFF
CDR3 DNA: TGCGCCAGCAGTGCTAGCGGTGAAGTTTACAATGAGCAGTTCTTC